This T cell receptor (beta chain) was sequenced during a study of tumor and adjacent non-tumor tissue in lung cancer. Study conclusions and caveats: Normal lung showed higher cumulative top 100 clone frequency than tumor. Compared with tumor, normal lung showed significantly lower TCR diversity.

Three rounds of nested PCR, following a modified ARM-PCR protocol, produced the TCRbeta library. Each CDR3 protein is one row after TCRdb ran MiXCR on the multiplex PCR reads. Among approximately 100,000 distinct CDR3 sequences listed, about 75% were seen once. The CDR3 has 15 amino acids. CDR1 and CDR2 (germline): LNHDA, SQIVND (reference sequence). A remark on this clonotype: No antigen is known for it. Relative to the germline gene, one junction end is altered; a read error may explain this.

RNA was extracted from bulk tissue without any cell sorting. The sample comprised lung tumor tissue. The receptor was isolated from a woman between 55 and 75 years old with non-small cell lung cancer. This sequence joins TRBV19 and TRBJ2-3; 8 positions agree with TRBD2. The CDR3 here is CACRSGTRDGDTQYF. CDR3 sequence (DNA): TGTGCCTGTAGATCCGGGACTAGGGATGGAGATACGCAGTATTTT.